The T cell receptor beta chain described here comes from a study of blood T cell repertoires in COVID-19. Study background: T cells, B-cell-depleted T cells, or PBMCs provided the cDNA or gDNA that served as material.

Here immunoSEQ multiplex PCR was the method, and the copy in TCRdb shows in-frame clones only, minus some. The sample lists 140,000 to 150,000 clones, around four fifths occurring once. Notes on this clone: Within the sample, other DNA sequences also encode this same CDR3.

The CDR3 covers 14 residues. Germline V lookup: CDR1 MNHEY, CDR2 SMNVEV (reference sequence). V lost 1 base and J 3 bases, leaving 9 bases between the germline ends. The V gene is TRBV27, the J gene TRBJ1-2; no reliable D call. The TCR was taken from a woman in her 40s with active or convalescent COVID-19. The sequencing input was peripheral blood. The CDR3 here is CASSLYGGDYGYTF. CDR3 DNA: TGTGCCAGCAGTTTATACGGAGGTGACTATGGCTACACCTTC.